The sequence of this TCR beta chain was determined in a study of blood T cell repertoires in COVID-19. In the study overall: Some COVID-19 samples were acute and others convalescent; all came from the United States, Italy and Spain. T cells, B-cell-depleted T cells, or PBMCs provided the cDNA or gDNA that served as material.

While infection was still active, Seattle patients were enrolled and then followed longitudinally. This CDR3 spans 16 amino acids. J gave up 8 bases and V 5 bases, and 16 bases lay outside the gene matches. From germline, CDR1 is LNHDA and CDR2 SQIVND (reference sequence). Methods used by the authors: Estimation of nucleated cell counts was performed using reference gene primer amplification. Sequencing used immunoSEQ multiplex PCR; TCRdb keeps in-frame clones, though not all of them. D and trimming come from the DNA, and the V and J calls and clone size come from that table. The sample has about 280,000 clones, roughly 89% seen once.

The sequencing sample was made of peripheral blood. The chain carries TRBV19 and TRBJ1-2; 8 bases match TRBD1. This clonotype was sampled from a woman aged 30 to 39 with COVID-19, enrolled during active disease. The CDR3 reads CASSPYPRGPIVGYTF. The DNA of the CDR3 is TGTGCCAGTAGTCCTTACCCCAGGGGGCCCATCGTAGGCTACACCTTC.